The subject of this entry is one T cell receptor beta chain. Its target is not known. An end of the junction differs from the germline gene, which may be a read error. Using immunoSEQ multiplex PCR, the repertoire was profiled, and TCRdb retains in-frame clones only, with some absent. The sample gives fewer than 85,000 clones, about nine tenths of which show up once; 5.5% to 6.5% is in the top ten. From germline, CDR1 is MGHRA and CDR2 YSYEKL. The CDR3 runs to 14 residues. This entry belongs to a study of OX40 agonist ivuxolimab in advanced cancers. Whole-study findings and limits: Both blood CD4+ and CD8+ T cells showed clonal growth by week 6 at 0.1 to 3.0 mg/kg.

Sequences were derived from CD4+ or CD8+ T cells sorted from blood, sampled in a trial of the OX40 agonist ivuxolimab. This sequence joins TRBV4-1 and TRBJ1-5; D is possibly TRBD1 (6 bases). The receptor comes from an adult with an advanced solid tumor such as melanoma, head and neck, liver or kidney cancer. CDR3 protein: CASSQLDSNRPQHF. Written as DNA, the CDR3 is TGCGCCAGCAGCCAATTGGACAGTAATCGGCCCCAGCATTTT.